A single sample is the source of the 6 T cell receptor beta chains below, sequenced in a study of cytomegalovirus exposure and HLA in healthy donors. The PCR used 60 Vbeta and 13 Jbeta primers. Data came from immunoSEQ multiplex PCR; TCRdb stores just in-frame clones and leaves some out. The repertoire includes about 300,000 clones, 75% to 90% of them detected once, and 4% sits in the top ten. The sequencing input was PBMCs. The receptors were sampled from a man aged 40-49 years in good health and CMV-seropositive.

This sequence joins TRBV19 and TRBJ1-3; no firm D call. V lost 5 bases and J lost 3, with 11 bases in between. This CDR3 region has 14 residues. Germline CDR1 reads LNHDA; CDR2 reads SQIVND (reference sequence). This chain's CDR3 is CASSREGFGNTIYF. In nucleotides, the CDR3 is TGTGCCAGTAGTCGCGAGGGATTTGGAAACACCATATATTTT.

This clone was seen more than once but under ten times. This chain joins TRBV29-1 and TRBJ1-1, with no clear D. Deletions cut 2 bases from V and 0 bases from J, with 4 bases between. CDR1 and CDR2 (germline): SQVTM, ANQGSEA. This CDR3 region has 12 residues. The DNA for the CDR3 is TGCAGCGTTGAACTACTGAACACTGAAGCTTTCTTT. This translates into CSVELLNTEAFF.

This chain joins TRBV5-1 and TRBJ2-7, with D tentatively TRBD2 (6 bases). Germline V gives CDR1 SGHRS, CDR2 YFSETQ. V gave up 4 bases and J gave up 6 bases, with 8 bases separating them. The CDR3 runs to 11 residues. The CDR3 is CASSVGGEQYF. In DNA, the CDR3 is TGCGCCAGCAGCGTGGGAGGCGAGCAGTACTTC. The variable domain in full, with the rest retrieved from reference TRBV5-1 and TRBJ2-7, is KAGVTQTPRYLIKTRGQQVTLSCSPISGHRSVSWYQQTPGQGLQFLFEYFSETQRNKGNFPGRFSGRQFSNSRSEMNVSTLELGDSALYLCASSVGGEQYFGPGTRLTVT.

This chain connects TRBV5-1 to TRBJ2-3; the match to TRBD1 covers 7 bases. Germline trimming cut 5 bases from V and 0 bases from J; bases unmatched to any gene: 6. CDR1 is SGHRS and CDR2 is YFSETQ in the germline V gene. CDR3 size: 15 residues. The CDR3 here is CASSSDRASTDTQYF. CDR3 bases: TGCGCCAGCAGTTCCGACAGGGCTAGCACAGATACGCAGTATTTT.

The chain uses TRBV5-4 and TRBJ2-7; 9 positions match TRBD2. The V gene end was trimmed by 4 bases and the J gene end by 3 bases; junction bases not matched to a gene: 8. CDR1 SGHNT and CDR2 YYREEE come from the germline V gene (reference sequence). The CDR3 covers 15 residues. CDR3 sequence: CASSKKTSGGYEQYF. CDR3 sequence (DNA): TGTGCCAGCAGCAAAAAGACTAGCGGAGGCTACGAGCAGTACTTC.

For this clone: An end of the junction does not agree with germline; a read error may underlie this. At the DNA level, this CDR3 is encoded by other sequences in the same sample as well. This chain links TRBV7-2 with TRBJ2-7; the D gene is possibly TRBD2 (5 bases). Per germline, CDR1 SGHTA and CDR2 FQGNSA. CDR3 size: 12 residues. The CDR3 sequence is CASSLAGGEQYF. The CDR3 region has the DNA TGTGCCAGCAGCCTAGCCGGAGGCGAGCAGTACTTC.